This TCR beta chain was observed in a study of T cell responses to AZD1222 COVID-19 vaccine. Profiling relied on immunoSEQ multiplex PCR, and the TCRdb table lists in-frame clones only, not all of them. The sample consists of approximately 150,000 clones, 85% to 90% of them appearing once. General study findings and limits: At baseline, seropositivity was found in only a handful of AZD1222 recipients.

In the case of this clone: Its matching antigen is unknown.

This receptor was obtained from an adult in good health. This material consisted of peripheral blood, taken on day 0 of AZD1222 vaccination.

Written as DNA, the CDR3 is TGTGCCAGCAGTTTCGGGGGCTCTGGAAACACCATATATTTT. Its protein product is CASSFGGSGNTIYF. The rearrangement uses TRBV5-5 and TRBJ1-3, with a weak D call TRBD1 (5 bases). This CDR3 is 14 amino acids long. Trimming pared 5 bases from V and 0 bases from J, leaving 9 bases between. CDR1 SGHKS and CDR2 YYEKEE come from the germline V gene (reference sequence).